A single sample gave rise to the 24 T cell receptor beta chains below, sequenced in a study of blood T cell repertoires in COVID-19. The data were produced by immunoSEQ multiplex PCR, yet TCRdb's version contains in-frame clones alone and is incomplete. The sample has approximately 170,000 clones, roughly 84% seen once. Sequencing was performed on peripheral blood. These receptors all stem from a man between 65 and 85 years old with active or convalescent COVID-19.

This rearrangement joins TRBV6-5 to TRBJ2-1; 9 bases agree with TRBD2. Per germline, CDR1 MNHEY and CDR2 SVGAGI. V trimming: 6 bases; J trimming: 7 bases; junction bases outside the gene matches: 4. The CDR3 runs to 13 residues. CDR3 coding DNA: TGTGCCAGCAGCAGGCGGGGGGGGAATGAGCAGTTCTTC. As protein: CASSRRGGNEQFF.

The V gene is TRBV28, the J gene TRBJ2-2; D perhaps matches TRBD1 (6 bases). The ends were cut back, 7 bases at V and 7 bases at J, with 13 bases in the middle. Germline CDR1 reads MDHEN; CDR2 reads SYDVKM. This CDR3 has 13 residues. The CDR3 DNA follows: TGTGCCAGCACCAAAAGGGGGAGCGGGGAGCTGTTTTTT. This gives the protein CASTKRGSGELFF.

The chain carries TRBV7-2 and TRBJ2-1; 10 nucleotides agree with TRBD2. This CDR3 comprises 16 residues. V shed 1 base, J shed 9 bases, and the junction held 9 bases outside the gene matches. Per germline, CDR1 SGHTA and CDR2 FQGNSA. The CDR3 loop is CASSLGSGGARFEQFF. In nucleotides, the CDR3 is TGTGCCAGCAGCTTAGGAAGCGGGGGGGCTCGGTTTGAGCAGTTCTTC.

CDR3 loop: CASSVGVGGNNQPQHF. DNA of the CDR3: TGTGCCAGCAGCGTAGGGGTGGGAGGAAACAATCAGCCCCAGCATTTT. The chain recombines TRBV9 with TRBJ1-5, with D unclear. There are 16 residues in the CDR3. CDR1 and CDR2 (germline): SGDLS, YYNGEE. The V and J ends lost 0 bases and 3 bases respectively, with 13 bases between them.

V is TRBV5-5 and J is TRBJ2-7; the D gene is possibly TRBD2 (6 bases). The CDR3 sequence is 15 residues long. Germline CDR1 and CDR2: SGHKS and YYEKEE (reference sequence). V lost 4 bases, J lost 1 base, and 15 bases lay in between. The CDR3 loop is CASSRSGLRSYEQYF. Written as DNA, the CDR3 is TGTGCCAGCAGCCGGAGCGGGCTAAGGTCCTACGAGCAGTACTTC.

V usage is TRBV7-9 and J usage is TRBJ1-5, with D hard to call. CDR3 length: 15 residues. V gave up 5 bases and J gave up 0 bases, with 11 bases separating them. Germline assignment: CDR1 SEHNR and CDR2 FQNEAQ (reference sequence). As DNA, the CDR3 is TGTGCCAGCAGCCCGGGAGGTAATAGCAATCAGCCCCAGCATTTT. Translating it yields CASSPGGNSNQPQHF.

The chain is built from TRBV30 and TRBJ1-5; 7 bases are shared with TRBD1. Looked up from germline, CDR1 is GTSNPN and CDR2 is SVGIG (reference sequence). The length of the CDR3 is 16 residues. The trim removed 3 bases at V and 4 bases at J, leaving 12 bases unmatched. The CDR3 reads CAWRGPGQAGNQPQHF. The CDR3 DNA reads TGTGCCTGGAGGGGGCCAGGACAGGCGGGGAATCAGCCCCAGCATTTT.

The chain joins TRBV7-9 to TRBJ1-4, with 9 positions matching TRBD1. With V trimmed by 5 bases and J by 4 bases, 11 bases remained unmatched. Germline CDR1 reads SEHNR; CDR2 reads FQNEAQ (reference sequence). This CDR3 has 17 residues. The CDR3 region is CASSPGTGWESNEKLFF. In nucleotides, the CDR3 is TGTGCCAGCAGCCCAGGGACAGGGTGGGAGAGTAATGAAAAACTGTTTTTT.

This chain uses TRBV9 with TRBJ2-2; weak D call: TRBD1 (6 bases). CDR1 is SGDLS, CDR2 YYNGEE, per germline. The germline V and J ends were trimmed by 4 bases and 6 bases, with 13 bases remaining between them. The length of the CDR3 is 14 residues. For the CDR3, the DNA is TGTGCCAGCAGCTTCCAGCAGGGGTCCGGGGAGCTGTTTTTT. The encoded protein is CASSFQQGSGELFF. Using reference TRBV9 and TRBJ2-2 for the parts outside the CDR3, the full variable domain is DSGVTQTPKHLITATGQRVTLRCSPRSGDLSVYWYQQSLDQGLQFLIQYYNGEERAKGNILERFSAQQFPDLHSELNLSSLELGDSALYFCASSFQQGSGELFFGEGSRLTVL.

This sequence joins TRBV29-1 and TRBJ2-7, with TRBD1 identical over 10 bases. The V gene end was trimmed by 4 bases and the J gene end by 2 bases; junction bases not matched to a gene: 5. The CDR3 is made up of 14 amino acids. Germline values: CDR1 SQVTM, CDR2 ANQGSEA. CDR3 sequence: CSVGRGQGTYEQYF. CDR3 bases: TGCAGCGTTGGGCGGGGACAGGGGACCTACGAGCAGTACTTC.

This clone was counted once. The J gene is TRBJ2-1, the V gene TRBV5-1, with D perhaps TRBD1 (5 bases). CDR1 and CDR2 from the germline V gene are SGHRS and YFSETQ. The CDR3 extends over 16 amino acids. V lost 1 base and J lost 7, with 18 bases in between. As DNA, the CDR3 is TGCGCCAGCAGCTTGTTCGGCAGGGCAGAGAGTAATGAGCAGTTCTTC. Translation gives CASSLFGRAESNEQFF.

This clone was detected only a few times. The chain has TRBV5-4 and TRBJ2-1; D is possibly TRBD1 (5 bases). Germline V gives CDR1 SGHNT, CDR2 YYREEE (reference sequence). This CDR3 comprises 15 residues. Trimming removed 4 bases at V and 7 bases at J, with 18 bases between. CDR3 region: CASSGAPKRLNEQFF. The CDR3 bases are TGTGCCAGCAGCGGGGCCCCCAAGAGGCTAAATGAGCAGTTCTTC. Full variable domain (rest looked up from reference TRBV5-4 and TRBJ2-1): ETGVTQSPTHLIKTRGQQVTLRCSSQSGHNTVSWYQQALGQGPQFIFQYYREEENGRGNFPPRFSGLQFPNYSSELNVNALELDDSALYLCASSGAPKRLNEQFFGPGTRLTVL.

The chain combines TRBV5-1 with TRBJ1-4; weak D call: TRBD1 (5 bases). Per the germline V gene, CDR1 is SGHRS and CDR2 is YFSETQ. The CDR3 extends over 15 amino acids. Trimming removed 5 bases at V and 1 base at J, with 12 bases between. Here the CDR3 reads CASRSRGGTNEKLFF. The CDR3, as DNA: TGCGCCAGCAGATCTCGGGGGGGAACTAATGAAAAACTGTTTTTT.

The V gene is TRBV21-1, the J gene TRBJ1-5; the D call in the table, TRBD1, was not verified against the DNA. TRBV21-1 is tagged as a pseudogene. This CDR3 has 20 amino acids. CDR3 sequence (DNA): TGTGCCAGCAGCAACCCAAATTCCAAGCATCCCAGGGGGAGCAATCAGCCCCAGCATTTT. This codes for CASSNPNSKHPRGSNQPQHF.

CDR3 coding DNA: TGTGCCAGCAAGGAGCGGGGAGGACAAGAGACCCAGTACTTC. It is translated as CASKERGGQETQYF. The chain combines TRBV28 with TRBJ2-5; 7 nucleotides line up with TRBD2. The germline V gene encodes CDR1 MDHEN and CDR2 SYDVKM. This CDR3 is 14 amino acids long. V shed 7 bases and J 2 bases; nucleotides not matched to a gene: 7.

This chain connects TRBV12-3 or TRBV12-4 to TRBJ2-1; D is unresolved. The CDR3 runs to 12 residues. Trimming removed 1 base from V and 10 bases from J, with 8 bases in between. CDR3 nucleotide sequence: TGTGCCAGCAGTTTAGACGCTCGGGAGCAGTTCTTC. The encoded protein is CASSLDAREQFF.

This clone turned up a few times. This chain links TRBV5-6 with TRBJ2-5, with 12 positions matching TRBD2. With V trimmed by 0 bases and J by 2 bases, 8 bases remained unmatched. The CDR3 spans 18 residues. Germline V CDR1 and CDR2: SGHDT, YYEEEE. This CDR3 is CASSLGPLAGGRQETQYF. The CDR3 nucleotides read TGTGCCAGCAGCTTGGGACCGCTAGCGGGGGGGAGACAAGAGACCCAGTACTTC. The full variable domain, in which reference TRBV5-6 and TRBJ2-5 provide the parts outside the CDR3, is DAGVTQSPTHLIKTRGQQVTLRCSPKSGHDTVSWYQQALGQGPQFIFQYYEEEERQRGNFPDRFSGHQFPNYSSELNVNALLLGDSALYLCASSLGPLAGGRQETQYFGPGTRLLVL.

For the CDR3, the DNA is TGTGCCAGCAGTTTAGGGATGCAGGGGGTCGGCTACAATGAGCAGTTCTTC. Protein sequence: CASSLGMQGVGYNEQFF. The rearrangement links TRBV27 to TRBJ2-1; 7 bases match TRBD1. V was clipped by 2 bases and J by 3 bases; unmatched bases: 10. The CDR3 contains 17 residues. The V gene's germline CDR1 is MNHEY and CDR2 SMNVEV (reference sequence).

The chain links TRBV7-2 to TRBJ1-1; 9 bases fit TRBD1. The junction had 3 bases not matched to a gene; V was cut back by 4 bases and J by 6 bases. The CDR3 extends over 13 amino acids. Germline V gene lookup returns CDR1 SGHTA and CDR2 FQGNSA. The CDR3 sequence: CASSSQGAAEAFF. DNA of the CDR3: TGTGCCAGCAGCTCACAGGGGGCAGCTGAAGCTTTCTTT.

The DNA for the CDR3 is TGTGCCAGCAGCGCGACTAGCGGCCAAGAGACCCAGTACTTC. This sequence encodes CASSATSGQETQYF. The chain has TRBV7-9 and TRBJ2-5; 9 nucleotides line up with TRBD2. The CDR3 runs 14 residues. Losses at the gene ends were 5 bases for V and 1 base for J; bases not matched to a gene: 2. From germline, CDR1 is SEHNR and CDR2 FQNEAQ (reference sequence).

The chain links TRBV2 to TRBJ1-3; possible D gene TRBD1, 5 bases. CDR1 SNHLY and CDR2 FYNNEI come from the germline V gene. The CDR3 runs 14 residues. Deletions cut 7 bases from V and 0 bases from J, with 10 bases between. The CDR3 nucleotides are TGTGCCAGCATACACAGGAGCTCTGGAAACACCATATATTTT. As protein: CASIHRSSGNTIYF.

The chain uses TRBV5-1 and TRBJ2-2; TRBD1 agrees at 11 bases. CDR1 SGHRS and CDR2 YFSETQ come from the germline V gene. V shed 4 bases, J shed 6 bases, and the junction held 8 bases outside the gene matches. The CDR3 is 16 amino acids. The CDR3, as DNA: TGCGCCAGCAGCGACGGGACAGGGGGGAAGGCCGGGGAGCTGTTTTTT. Protein product: CASSDGTGGKAGELFF.

The chain employs TRBV19 and TRBJ2-3, with 9 bases identical to TRBD2. Germline V gene lookup returns CDR1 LNHDA and CDR2 SQIVND (reference sequence). Losses at the gene ends were 3 bases for V and 5 bases for J; bases not matched to a gene: 6. This CDR3 has 15 residues. In nucleotides, the CDR3 is TGTGCCAGTAGTATTAGCGGGAGTAGGGGAGATACGCAGTATTTT. Amino acids: CASSISGSRGDTQYF.

This clone was recorded a few times. The DNA of the CDR3 is TGTGCCAGTACCCCAACGACAGGGGCGATGCATTTT. This encodes CASTPTTGAMHF. This chain connects TRBV19 to TRBJ1-5; TRBD1 matches at 8 bases. The CDR3 has 12 residues. The germline V gene has CDR1 LNHDA and CDR2 SQIVND (reference sequence). With V trimmed by 7 bases and J by 15 bases, 11 bases remained unmatched.